This TCR beta chain derives from a study of CXCR3-negative and CXCR3-positive naive CD8 T cells. Notes on this clonotype: Its antigen is undetermined.

CDR3 length: 15 amino acids. Germline V gene lookup returns CDR1 LGHDT and CDR2 YNNKEL (reference sequence). The libraries of TRB cDNA were constructed through 5' RACE using UMI labels. After re-calling the 5' RACE reads, TCRdb lists one entry per CDR3 protein, DNA absent. Its clone listing holds 150,000 to 170,000 distinct CDR3 sequences. Study-wide findings and caveats: The study found more hydrophobic TRB CDR3s in CXCR3-positive naive cells than in CXCR3-negative naive cells. Naive CXCR3-negative and CXCR3-positive cells had similar TRBV-TRBJ usage; memory differed.

The origin of this receptor is a human donor in good health. Some clones in this sample may be carry-over from other donors' samples. The chain uses TRBV3-1 and TRBJ2-3; TCRdb designates TRBD2, a call that cannot be tested without DNA. The specimen was naive CXCR3+ CD8+ T cells from blood. Documented subset: CD45RO-CCR7+CD27+CD95- naive CD8+ T cells expressing CXCR3 (TNR3+). CDR3 loop: CASRPSGASTDTQYF.